A selection of T cell receptor beta chains follows, all from one sample in a study of cytomegalovirus exposure and HLA in healthy donors. Repertoires were generated with immunoSEQ multiplex PCR, while TCRdb's copy carries only in-frame clones and drops some. The top ten hold around 0.97% of the sample, which has approximately 160,000 clones, around 83% seen once. Input material: PBMCs. The origin of the receptors is a girl aged 2-10 years in good health and CMV-seropositive. Both conserved end residues are part of each CDR3. The D gene is left open where the match is weak. Clone size is stated in some rows and not others, as once, few, many or a class when expanded.

V gene: TRBV28; D gene: TRBD2; J gene: TRBJ2-1; clone size: few; CDR3 DNA: TGTGCCAGCAGCCCTAGCGGGGCGAGCTCCTACAATGAGCAGTTCTTC; CDR3 protein: CASSPSGASSYNEQFF
V gene: TRBV5-1; D gene: TRBD1; J gene: TRBJ2-7; clone size: -; CDR3 DNA: TGCGCCAGCAGCTTGGTCCCGGAGACAGGGGGCGGCTACGAGCAGTACTTC; CDR3 protein: CASSLVPETGGGYEQYF
V gene: TRBV10-3; D gene: -; J gene: TRBJ1-3; clone size: -; CDR3 DNA: TGTGCCCTCAGGGACGGACTCCGGAACACCATATATTTT; CDR3 protein: CALRDGLRNTIYF
V gene: TRBV30; D gene: TRBD1; J gene: TRBJ2-5; clone size: -; CDR3 DNA: TGTGCCTGGAAAATGACAGGGGGTGCGGAGACCCAGTACTTC; CDR3 protein: CAWKMTGGAETQYF
V gene: TRBV7-8; D gene: -; J gene: TRBJ1-2; clone size: -; CDR3 DNA: TGTGCCAGCAGCTTACGGACGGGAGGTGGCTACACCTTC; CDR3 protein: CASSLRTGGGYTF
V gene: TRBV28; D gene: TRBD1; J gene: TRBJ1-2; clone size: once; CDR3 DNA: TGTGCCAGCAGTTTGGGCAGGGGGCCCTACACCTTC; CDR3 protein: CASSLGRGPYTF
V gene: TRBV19; D gene: -; J gene: TRBJ1-2; clone size: -; CDR3 DNA: TGTGCCACCTATCTTCCTAACTATGGCTACACCTTC; CDR3 protein: CATYLPNYGYTF
V gene: TRBV6-5; D gene: -; J gene: TRBJ1-5; clone size: -; CDR3 DNA: TGTGCCAGCAGTTACCCGGGACAGCCCCAGCATTTT; CDR3 protein: CASSYPGQPQHF
V gene: TRBV9; D gene: TRBD1; J gene: TRBJ1-1; clone size: -; CDR3 DNA: TGTGCCAGCAGCGAGTCCTCAGGGGGCACTGAAGCTTTCTTT; CDR3 protein: CASSESSGGTEAFF
V gene: TRBV6-1; D gene: -; J gene: TRBJ2-2; clone size: -; CDR3 DNA: TGTGCCAGCAGTGAAGCGCTAGACACCGGGGAGCTGTTTTTT; CDR3 protein: CASSEALDTGELFF
V gene: TRBV18; D gene: -; J gene: TRBJ2-7; clone size: -; CDR3 DNA: TGTGCCAGCTCACTAAGAGGGGAGGGGGCCTACGAGCAGTACTTC; CDR3 protein: CASSLRGEGAYEQYF
V gene: TRBV7-3; D gene: -; J gene: TRBJ1-1; clone size: -; CDR3 DNA: TGTGCCAGCAGCTTTTCTGGGGCGGCTGAAGCTTTCTTT; CDR3 protein: CASSFSGAAEAFF
V gene: TRBV28; D gene: TRBD1; J gene: TRBJ1-1; clone size: -; CDR3 DNA: TGTGCCAGCAGTTTCTTAGGGACAGGGAACACTGAAGCTTTCTTT; CDR3 protein: CASSFLGTGNTEAFF
V gene: TRBV30; D gene: TRBD1; J gene: TRBJ2-1; clone size: -; CDR3 DNA: TGTGCCCGCCTCAACCAGGGGGCAGATAATGAGCAGTTCTTC; CDR3 protein: CARLNQGADNEQFF
V gene: TRBV27; D gene: TRBD2; J gene: TRBJ2-7; clone size: -; CDR3 DNA: TGTGCCAGCAGTTTACGCGGGACAACGGGACTAGCCTACGAGCAGTACTTC; CDR3 protein: CASSLRGTTGLAYEQYF